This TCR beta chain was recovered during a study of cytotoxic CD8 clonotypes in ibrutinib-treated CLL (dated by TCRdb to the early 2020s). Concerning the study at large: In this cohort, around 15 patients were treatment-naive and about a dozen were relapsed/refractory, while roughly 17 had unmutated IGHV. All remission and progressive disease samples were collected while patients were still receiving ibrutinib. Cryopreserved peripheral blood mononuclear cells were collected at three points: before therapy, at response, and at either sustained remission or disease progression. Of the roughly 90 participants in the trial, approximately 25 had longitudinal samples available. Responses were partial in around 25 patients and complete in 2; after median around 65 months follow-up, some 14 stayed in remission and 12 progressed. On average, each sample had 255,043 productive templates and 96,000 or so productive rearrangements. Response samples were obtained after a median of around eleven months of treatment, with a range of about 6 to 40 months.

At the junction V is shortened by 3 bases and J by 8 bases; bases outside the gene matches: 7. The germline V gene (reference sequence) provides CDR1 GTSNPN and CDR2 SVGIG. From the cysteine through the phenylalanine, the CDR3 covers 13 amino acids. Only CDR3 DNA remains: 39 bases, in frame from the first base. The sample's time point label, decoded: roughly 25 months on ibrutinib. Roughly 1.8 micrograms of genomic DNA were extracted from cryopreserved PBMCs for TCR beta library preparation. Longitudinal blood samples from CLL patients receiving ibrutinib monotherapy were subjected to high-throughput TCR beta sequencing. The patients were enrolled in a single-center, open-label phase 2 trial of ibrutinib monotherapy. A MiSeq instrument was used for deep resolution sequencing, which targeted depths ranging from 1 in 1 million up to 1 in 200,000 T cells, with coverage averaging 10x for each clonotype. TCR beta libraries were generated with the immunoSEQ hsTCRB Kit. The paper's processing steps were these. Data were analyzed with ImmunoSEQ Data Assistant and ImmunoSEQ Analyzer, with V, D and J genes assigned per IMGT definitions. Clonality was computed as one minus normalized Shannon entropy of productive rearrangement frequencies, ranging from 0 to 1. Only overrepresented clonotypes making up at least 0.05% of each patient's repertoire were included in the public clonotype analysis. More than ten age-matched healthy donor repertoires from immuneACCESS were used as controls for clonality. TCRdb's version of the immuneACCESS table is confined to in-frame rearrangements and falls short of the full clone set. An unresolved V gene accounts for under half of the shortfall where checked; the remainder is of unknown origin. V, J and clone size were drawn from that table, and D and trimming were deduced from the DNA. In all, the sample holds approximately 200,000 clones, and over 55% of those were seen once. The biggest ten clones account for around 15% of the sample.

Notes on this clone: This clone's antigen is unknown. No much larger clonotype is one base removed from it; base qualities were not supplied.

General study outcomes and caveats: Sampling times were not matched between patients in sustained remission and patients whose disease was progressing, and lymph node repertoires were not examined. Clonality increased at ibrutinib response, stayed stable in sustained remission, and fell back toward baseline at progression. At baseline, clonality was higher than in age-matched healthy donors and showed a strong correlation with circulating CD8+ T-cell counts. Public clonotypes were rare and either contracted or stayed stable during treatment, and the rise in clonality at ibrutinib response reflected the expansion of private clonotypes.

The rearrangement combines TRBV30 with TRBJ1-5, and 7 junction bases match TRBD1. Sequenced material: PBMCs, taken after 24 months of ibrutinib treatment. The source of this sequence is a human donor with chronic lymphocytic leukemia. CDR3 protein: CAWSRQGVEPQHF. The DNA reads TGTGCCTGGAGCCGTCAGGGGGTTGAGCCCCAGCATTTT.